The T cell receptor beta chain under discussion was sequenced for a study of PD-L1 blockade in urothelial cancer (dated by TCRdb to about 2017). General notes on the study: All patients started therapy at some point between 2014 and 2016 and received atezolizumab 1,200 mg intravenously every 3 weeks. About nine tenths of the roughly 30 patients were males with bladder-origin urothelial cancer, and about 60% of the 29 reported a prior smoking history. Patients had an ECOG performance status of 0 or 1 and had received between 0 and 3 prior chemotherapy regimens. Blood samples were analyzed at two time points: 3 weeks after treatment start (second dose) and 6 weeks after treatment start. A median of roughly 140,000 T cells and 80,000 or so unique TCRs was obtained from blood samples, and a median clonality of approximately 0.086 was observed. The study, an exploratory multi-omic analysis, examined somatic, immune and clinical correlates of response to PD-L1 blockade with atezolizumab in urothelial cancer. Pretreatment tumor samples, along with matched peripheral blood collected serially before and after atezolizumab treatment, underwent TCR sequencing. Progression-free survival longer than 6 months counted as durable clinical benefit, and TCR features were additionally tested against both progression-free and overall survival. In the same patients, whole exome sequencing and RNA sequencing of pretreatment tumors were performed in addition to TCR sequencing. Some ten patients reached durable clinical benefit, while some 21 patients did not. Pretreatment blood TCR-seq was available for around 29 patients, at least one posttreatment blood collection was obtained for around 25 patients, and tumor TCR-seq was available for around 25 patients. Broad study findings and their caveats: Greater expansion of tumor-associated TCR clones in peripheral blood 3 weeks after the start of treatment was observed in patients with durable benefit (n of about 24, p = 0.022). Because the sample size was small (n of about 27) and many exploratory analyses were performed, the results are intended to be hypothesis-generating. Improved progression-free and overall survival was associated with having pretreatment peripheral blood TCR clonality below the median.

The time point label for this specimen denotes: pretreatment peripheral blood. The cohort comprised 30 or so patients with locally advanced or metastatic urothelial carcinoma treated at Memorial Sloan Kettering on a trial protocol. Peripheral blood mononuclear cells were collected from each patient pretreatment and during treatment, giving between 1 and 8 total time points per patient. The Qiagen DNeasy Blood extraction kit was used to purify genomic DNA from total PBMCs and tumor samples. Collected pretreatment and during treatment, PBMCs were isolated and stored as previously described. A single count supports this clone. Its target antigen remains unknown. Base quality data are lacking; no much larger clone is found one base away. To estimate absolute template abundance from read counts, synthetic TCR analog templates were spiked into each PCR. TCRbeta CDR3 regions were amplified from genomic DNA with bias-controlled V and J gene primers using the immunoSEQ assay. Sequencing of rearranged TCRbeta segments was done at approximately 20X coverage. Per the original workflow: Sequencing errors were corrected by clustering and CDR3s were annotated against IMGT to assign V, D and J genes. Out-of-frame and stop-codon sequences were excluded, and only productive TCRbeta rearrangements were used in downstream analyses. Clonality was calculated as one minus the Shannon entropy normalized by the log of the number of unique productive sequences. Fisher's exact test with Benjamini-Hochberg correction, using a cutoff of adjusted p below 0.01, was how clones that differed between time points or between blood and tumor were identified. In its TCRdb copy, this immuneACCESS table keeps in-frame sequences only and misses some clones. Where compared with another copy, unresolved V genes explain less than half of these, and the others have no known cause. The V and J calls and clone size were taken over from that table, and D and trimming were inferred from the DNA. The sample table holds 48,000 or so clones, of which around nine tenths were seen once. The leading ten clones occupy roughly 15% of the sample.

The sequences come from PBMCs, collected around atezolizumab (anti-PD-L1) treatment. This receptor was taken from a woman in her fifties or sixties with urothelial cancer.

The CDR3 protein sequence reads: CAIRDPGENTEAFF. The DNA sequence is TGTGCCATCAGGGACCCCGGGGAGAACACTGAAGCTTTCTTT. This chain joins TRBV10-3 to TRBJ1-1; no D gene is confidently identified. CDR1 and CDR2 are drawn from the germline V gene: ENHRY, SYGVKD. The CDR3 measures 14 amino acids from cysteine to phenylalanine. The DNA shown is the 42-base CDR3, in frame from base 1. V is reduced by 6 bases and J by 1 base, leaving a spacing of 12 bases between them.